This T cell receptor beta chain was obtained from a study of T cells after yellow fever vaccination. The overall study: Where fractions had low cell numbers, libraries were prepared from them with the SMART-Seq v4 Ultra Low Input RNA kit.

V was trimmed by 5 bases and J by 2 bases, leaving 13 bases between them. The germline V gene has CDR1 DFQATT and CDR2 SNEGSKA (reference sequence). The CDR3 runs 14 residues. Generation of TCR cDNA used 5'RACE template switching (which added a universal primer site and UMIs). TCRdb passed the 5' RACE reads through MiXCR, listing each CDR3 protein once. The data contain just over 300,000 distinct CDR3 sequences, 3.6% of them seen just once; the ten biggest clones take up 20% to 25%. This clonotype has at least ten counts. Its antigen is still unknown. The study, taken as a whole, reports: Primary-vaccination clones mostly resurfaced post-booster (96% CD4, approximately 89% CD8).

The TCR originated in a man aged 18 to 29 who received the YFV17D yellow fever vaccine. V usage is TRBV20-1 and J usage is TRBJ2-1; D is unresolved. Sequenced here: PBMCs, sampled on the day of the yellow fever booster vaccination. The CDR3 DNA reads as TGCAGTGCTTCCAGCCCCCTGACCTACAATGAGCAGTTCTTC. Encoded protein: CSASSPLTYNEQFF.